The 20 T cell receptor beta chains listed next were all sequenced from one sample in a study of radiotherapy plus CTLA-4 blockade in lung cancer. Data came from immunoSEQ multiplex PCR; TCRdb stores just in-frame clones and leaves some out. The table has roughly 66,000 clones, about 80% seen once; the top ten hold about 4.3%. The source was peripheral blood, collected from a patient treated with radiotherapy plus ipilimumab. The receptor set was obtained from a human donor with non-small cell lung cancer who had a partial response to radiotherapy plus ipilimumab.

This clone came up once. The J gene is TRBJ1-5, the V gene TRBV5-1; D is uncertain. CDR1 and CDR2 from the germline V gene are SGHRS and YFSETQ. The CDR3 runs 16 residues. The V and J ends lost 1 base and 2 bases respectively, with 13 bases between them. CDR3 residues: CASSLTGSEGNQPQHF. DNA for the CDR3: TGCGCCAGCAGCTTGACCGGCTCGGAGGGCAATCAGCCCCAGCATTTT.

V usage is TRBV2 and J usage is TRBJ1-3, with D perhaps matching TRBD1 (6 bases). This CDR3 is built from 15 residues. Trimming removed 4 bases from V and 4 bases from J, with 14 bases in between. Looked up from germline, CDR1 is SNHLY and CDR2 is FYNNEI. In nucleotides, the CDR3 is TGTGCCAGCAGTGGACAGGTTATAGCCGGAAACACCATATATTTT. Translation gives CASSGQVIAGNTIYF.

This clone was found once. The genes are TRBV19 and TRBJ2-7; maybe TRBD2 (6 bases). The germline V gene has CDR1 LNHDA and CDR2 SQIVND (reference sequence). Trimming removed 1 base at V and 6 bases at J, with 10 bases between. This CDR3 has 13 amino acids. In nucleotides, the CDR3 is TGTGCCAGTAGTATAGTGGGAGGCGGCGAGCAGTACTTC. Amino acid sequence: CASSIVGGGEQYF.

This sequence joins TRBV7-3 and TRBJ2-1; D may be TRBD2 (5 bases). The CDR3 runs 14 residues. V was pared by 6 bases and J by 2 bases, with 11 bases between. Germline CDR1 and CDR2: SGHTA and FQGTGA. CDR3 sequence (DNA): TGTGCCAGCAGGTTCGGGCGGGCCTACAATGAGCAGTTCTTC. This encodes CASRFGRAYNEQFF. Based on the CDR3 plus reference TRBV7-3 and TRBJ2-1, the full variable domain is GAGVSQTPSNKVTEKGKYVELRCDPISGHTALYWYRQSLGQGPEFLIYFQGTGAADDSGLPNDRFFAVRPEGSVSTLKIQRTERGDSAVYLCASRFGRAYNEQFFGPGTRLTVL.

The chain employs TRBV30 and TRBJ1-5; D is unresolved. In germline, CDR1 is GTSNPN, CDR2 SVGIG (reference sequence). Trimming pared 0 bases from V and 4 bases from J, leaving 4 bases between. This CDR3 spans 12 amino acids. The CDR3 region is CAWSVLNQPQHF. The CDR3 DNA sequence: TGTGCCTGGAGTGTACTTAATCAGCCCCAGCATTTT.

The V and J genes are TRBV7-3 and TRBJ2-2; 9 positions match TRBD2. This CDR3 is 16 amino acids long. CDR1 is SGHTA, CDR2 FQGTGA, per germline. V was clipped by 5 bases and J by 5 bases; unmatched bases: 9. CDR3 in amino acids: CASSPGGRAPTGELFF. The DNA for the CDR3 is TGTGCCAGCAGCCCGGGCGGGAGGGCCCCAACCGGGGAGCTGTTTTTT.

The V and J genes are TRBV5-4 and TRBJ1-1, with TRBD1 matching over 10 bases. Germline-derived CDR1 and CDR2 are SGHNT and YYREEE (reference sequence). Trimming removed 3 bases from V and 7 bases from J; junction bases left unmatched: 9. This CDR3 contains 15 residues. The CDR3 bases are TGTGCCAGCAGCTCGGACAGGGGGTACCAATTTGAAGCTTTCTTT. Translation: CASSSDRGYQFEAFF.

Remarks on this clone: Different DNA sequences within this sample yield the same CDR3. This chain joins TRBV7-9 and TRBJ2-7; the D is unclear. CDR1 SEHNR and CDR2 FQNEAQ come from the germline V gene (reference sequence). This CDR3 has 11 amino acids. The V gene lost 4 bases and the J gene lost 7 bases, with 8 bases spanning the gap. The CDR3 bases are TGTGCCAGCAGCTCCCGCGTAGAGCAGTACTTC. It translates to CASSSRVEQYF. Full variable domain (remainder filled in from reference TRBV7-9 and TRBJ2-7): DTGVSQNPRHKITKRGQNVTFRCDPISEHNRLYWYRQTLGQGPEFLTYFQNEAQLEKSRLLSDRFSAERPKGSFSTLEIQRTEQGDSAMYLCASSSRVEQYFGPGTRLTVT.

The J gene is TRBJ2-3, the V gene TRBV4-1; TRBD1 matches at 9 bases. This CDR3 contains 16 residues. Germline V CDR1 and CDR2: MGHRA, YSYEKL. Trimming removed 0 bases from V and 5 bases from J; junction bases left unmatched: 6. For the CDR3, the DNA is TGCGCCAGCAGCCAAGATATAGGACAGGGGTTAGATACGCAGTATTTT. It is translated as CASSQDIGQGLDTQYF.

In nucleotides, the CDR3 is TGTGCCAGCACTCCCGGGGGGAGCGCAGATACGCAGTATTTT. Translating gives CASTPGGSADTQYF. The rearrangement uses TRBV6-6 and TRBJ2-3; TRBD2 aligns across 7 bases. The CDR3 runs 14 residues. Losses at the gene ends were 7 bases for V and 4 bases for J; bases not matched to a gene: 8. CDR1 and CDR2 from the germline V gene are MNHNY and SVGAGI (reference sequence).

The chain joins TRBV28 to TRBJ2-7; D remains unclear. Trimming left V 2 bases short and J 1 base short, with 9 bases between. Germline assignment: CDR1 MDHEN and CDR2 SYDVKM. The CDR3 covers 14 residues. CDR3 DNA: TGTGCCAGCAGTTTAGGCCAGGCTTCCTACGAGCAGTACTTC. As protein: CASSLGQASYEQYF.

The J gene is TRBJ2-5, the V gene TRBV28; possibly TRBD1 for D (5 bases). The CDR3 runs 15 residues. Germline lookup yields CDR1 MDHEN and CDR2 SYDVKM. V lost 6 bases, J lost 4 bases, and 18 bases lay in between. CDR3 DNA: TGTGCCAGCAGCCCAAGTTTAAGGGGCGGAGAGACCCAGTACTTC. It codes for CASSPSLRGGETQYF.

This sequence joins TRBV28 and TRBJ2-1; 8 nucleotides align to TRBD2. CDR1 and CDR2 (germline): MDHEN, SYDVKM. The CDR3 is 14 amino acids. The trim removed 10 bases at V and 2 bases at J, leaving 7 bases unmatched. CDR3 in amino acids: CATLGGVAYNEQFF. The CDR3 nucleotides are TGTGCCACCCTCGGGGGGGTAGCCTACAATGAGCAGTTCTTC.

The chain employs TRBV2 and TRBJ2-3, with D unresolved. V was cut by 5 bases and J by 2 bases, with 14 bases left in between. The germline gives CDR1 SNHLY, CDR2 FYNNEI. The CDR3 sequence is 15 residues long. For the CDR3, the DNA is TGTGCCAGCAGTTACTCAAAACTATCCACAGATACGCAGTATTTT. This gives the protein CASSYSKLSTDTQYF.

This clone was seen once. The chain uses TRBV27 and TRBJ2-7; the D gene is possibly TRBD1 (6 bases). CDR1 and CDR2 from the germline V gene are MNHEY and SMNVEV (reference sequence). The CDR3 runs 16 residues. V lost 4 bases, J lost 6 bases, and 22 bases lay in between. The CDR3: CASSSPVAGRGSEQYF. The CDR3 coding sequence is TGTGCCAGCAGTTCTCCCGTTGCCGGCAGGGGCTCCGAGCAGTACTTC.

This chain uses TRBV27 with TRBJ1-1; D is unclear. V lost 5 bases, J lost 7 bases, and 14 bases lay in between. Germline assignment: CDR1 MNHEY and CDR2 SMNVEV (reference sequence). The CDR3 contains 13 residues. CDR3 region: CASSPSEVYEAFF. CDR3 in DNA: TGTGCCAGCAGTCCCTCGGAGGTGTATGAAGCTTTCTTT.

This clone was observed a single time. The rearrangement joins TRBV21-1 to TRBJ1-5. TRBV21-1 is noted as a pseudogene. This CDR3 is 13 amino acids long. CDR3 sequence reads: CASSGRGNQPQHF. CDR3 nucleotide sequence: TGTGCCAGCAGCGGCCGGGGCAATCAGCCCCAGCATTTT.

The chain uses TRBV28 and TRBJ2-5; the match to TRBD1 covers 10 bases. The CDR3 is 16 amino acids. Per the germline V gene, CDR1 is MDHEN and CDR2 is SYDVKM. J gave up 11 bases and V 1 base, and 13 bases lay outside the gene matches. The CDR3 loop reads CASSLLAGTGVGEQYF. CDR3 nucleotides: TGTGCCAGCAGTTTATTGGCCGGGACAGGGGTTGGGGAGCAGTACTTC.

The rearrangement joins TRBV5-4 to TRBJ2-3, with TRBD2 matching over 11 bases. The germline gives CDR1 SGHNT, CDR2 YYREEE (reference sequence). Trimming at V came to 2 bases and at J to 5 bases, leaving 1 base not matched to a gene. The CDR3 consists of 14 residues. CDR3 in amino acids: CASSLGLAGDTQYF. The CDR3 nucleotides are TGTGCCAGCAGCTTAGGACTAGCGGGAGATACGCAGTATTTT. Complete variable domain (other parts from reference TRBV5-4 and TRBJ2-3): ETGVTQSPTHLIKTRGQQVTLRCSSQSGHNTVSWYQQALGQGPQFIFQYYREEENGRGNFPPRFSGLQFPNYSSELNVNALELDDSALYLCASSLGLAGDTQYFGPGTRLTVL.

The gene calls are TRBV29-1 and TRBJ2-1, with D possibly matching TRBD2 (5 bases). Trimming removed 3 bases from V and 6 bases from J, with 12 bases in between. The V gene's germline CDR1 is SQVTM and CDR2 ANQGSEA. This CDR3 region has 13 residues. The CDR3 here is CSVDVRGLNEQFF. The CDR3 DNA is TGCAGCGTTGACGTTCGAGGGCTCAATGAGCAGTTCTTC.